A single sample is the source of the 26 T cell receptor beta chains below, sequenced in a study of T cells of healthy individuals. TCRdb itself ran the 5' RACE reads through MiXCR, one entry per CDR3 protein. This table has roughly 76,000 distinct CDR3 sequences, roughly 5.1% appearing once. These receptors were obtained from a female donor in good health.

This clonotype was counted at least ten times. This chain connects TRBV12-3 or TRBV12-4 to TRBJ1-2; D possibly corresponds to TRBD1 (5 bases). V gave up 5 bases and J gave up 5 bases, with 21 bases separating them. The length of the CDR3 is 16 residues. DNA for the CDR3: TGTGCCAGCAGTCCATCCTCCTTAGACAGTGGATATGGCTACACCTTC. Protein product: CASSPSSLDSGYGYTF.

The chain uses TRBV7-2 and TRBJ2-5; D is tentatively TRBD1 or TRBD2 (5 bases each). Germline V gene data show CDR1 as SGHTA and CDR2 as FQGNSA. V gave up 0 bases and J gave up 4 bases, with 12 bases separating them. The CDR3 has 15 residues. In DNA form, the CDR3 reads TGTGCCAGCAGCTTAGCTTTTCCGGGACGAGAGACCCAGTACTTC. Translated, it gives CASSLAFPGRETQYF.

This clonotype appeared many times. The chain links TRBV28 to TRBJ2-7; 10 positions agree with TRBD1. Germline CDR1 and CDR2: MDHEN and SYDVKM. J lost 2 bases, V lost 5 bases, and 6 bases had no gene match. The CDR3 is made up of 15 amino acids. The CDR3 here is CASSTDGTGAYEQYF. The CDR3 DNA sequence: TGTGCCAGCAGTACTGACGGGACAGGGGCCTACGAGCAGTACTTC.

Many counts were recorded for this clonotype. This sequence joins TRBV7-8 and TRBJ1-1; 8 bases are shared with TRBD1. With V trimmed by 5 bases and J by 4 bases, 9 bases remained unmatched. The CDR3 length is 15 residues. Germline V CDR1 and CDR2: SGHVS, FQNEAQ. The DNA for the CDR3 is TGTGCCAGCAGCACCCAGGGGGCTTCGGGCACTGAAGCTTTCTTT. This codes for CASSTQGASGTEAFF.

Only a few counts were recorded for this clonotype. The rearrangement links TRBV6-6 to TRBJ1-2; D unclear. Germline V gives CDR1 MNHNY, CDR2 SVGAGI (reference sequence). V was cut by 5 bases and J by 0 bases, with 10 bases left in between. CDR3 length: 14 amino acids. The CDR3 reads CASSLGGTNYGYTF. CDR3 nucleotide sequence: TGTGCCAGCAGTCTCGGAGGGACTAACTATGGCTACACCTTC.

CDR3 DNA sequence: TGCAGCGTTGAAGGGGCAACAGGGAGGACTGAAGCTTTCTTT. Its translation is CSVEGATGRTEAFF. The chain is built from TRBV29-1 and TRBJ1-1; D perhaps matches TRBD1 (6 bases). The CDR3 length is 14 residues. Germline V gene data show CDR1 as SQVTM and CDR2 as ANQGSEA. The ends were cut back, 1 base at V and 5 bases at J, with 14 bases in the middle.

This clonotype was found a few times. The CDR3 protein is CASSLVGERTEAFF. Written as DNA, the CDR3 is TGTGCCAGCAGCTTAGTAGGGGAGAGGACTGAAGCTTTCTTT. This chain links TRBV7-9 with TRBJ1-1; TRBD1 might be the D (5 bases). Trimming stripped 1 base from V and 5 bases from J, with 11 bases between. The CDR3 has 14 residues. Germline-derived CDR1 and CDR2 are SEHNR and FQNEAQ (reference sequence). Drawing the rest from reference TRBV7-9 and TRBJ1-1, the complete variable domain is DTGVSQNPRHKITKRGQNVTFRCDPISEHNRLYWYRQTLGQGPEFLTYFQNEAQLEKSRLLSDRFSAERPKGSFSTLEIQRTEQGDSAMYLCASSLVGERTEAFFGQGTRLTVV.

The V gene is TRBV3-1, the J gene TRBJ2-1; 10 bases line up with TRBD2. The CDR3 has 16 residues. Germline CDR1 and CDR2: LGHDT and YNNKEL (reference sequence). With V trimmed by 1 base and J by 7 bases, 7 bases remained unmatched. The CDR3 loop reads CASSQGDSGRVNEQFF. The CDR3 DNA reads TGTGCCAGCAGCCAAGGAGACAGCGGGAGGGTTAATGAGCAGTTCTTC.

This clonotype occurred a few times. The V call is TRBV28, the J call TRBJ1-2, with D perhaps matching TRBD1 (6 bases). The germline V gene has CDR1 MDHEN and CDR2 SYDVKM. V lost 4 bases and J lost 5, with 14 bases in between. The CDR3 spans 14 residues. DNA for the CDR3: TGTGCCAGCAGTTCACAGGGAGAGGAGTATGGCTACACCTTC. Protein: CASSSQGEEYGYTF.

This clonotype was observed many times. The chain uses TRBV7-2 and TRBJ2-4; possibly TRBD2 for D (5 bases). Germline lookup yields CDR1 SGHTA and CDR2 FQGNSA. The germline V and J ends were trimmed by 11 bases and 0 bases, with 17 bases remaining between them. The CDR3 is made up of 15 amino acids. The DNA of the CDR3 is TGTGCCTCCGCAGCAGCTGGACTAGCCAAAAACATTCAGTACTTC. Its translation: CASAAAGLAKNIQYF.

CDR3 loop: CATSDPQVPYSNQPQHF. CDR3 coding DNA: TGTGCCACCAGTGATCCTCAGGTTCCTTATAGCAATCAGCCCCAGCATTTT. The chain joins TRBV24-1 to TRBJ1-5; D is undetermined. V was shortened by 3 bases and J by 0 bases, with 14 bases between the two germline ends. CDR1 is KGHDR, CDR2 SFDVKD, per germline. The CDR3 length is 17 residues.

In its sample, this clonotype was seen many times. This chain connects TRBV6-2 or TRBV6-3 to TRBJ2-1; the D is unclear. V lost 2 bases to trimming and J lost 0 bases, with 5 bases between them. Germline V CDR1 and CDR2: MNHEY, SVGEGT. CDR3 size: 14 residues. CDR3 sequence: CASSYASSYNEQFF. The CDR3 DNA reads TGTGCCAGCAGTTACGCAAGCTCCTACAATGAGCAGTTCTTC.

This clonotype was seen a few times. This rearrangement joins TRBV11-2 to TRBJ1-1; 9 bases are a match to TRBD1. The CDR3 is 14 amino acids. The V gene's germline CDR1 is SGHAT and CDR2 FQNNGV. The V and J ends lost 6 bases and 0 bases, in that order; junction bases with no gene match: 2. CDR3 region: CASRGDRVNTEAFF. DNA for the CDR3: TGTGCCAGCAGAGGGGACAGGGTGAACACTGAAGCTTTCTTT.

This clonotype was detected many times. The junction and the germline gene differ at one end; a read error may be behind it. The rearrangement links TRBV20-1 to TRBJ1-1; maybe TRBD1 (5 bases). CDR3 size: 11 residues. Looked up from germline, CDR1 is DFQATT and CDR2 is SNEGSKA (reference sequence). CDR3 nucleotide sequence: TGCAGTGCTAGAGATCGGATCGCGGGGCGATTT. Encoded protein: CSARDRIAGRF.

This clonotype was seen repeatedly, ten times or more. This chain joins TRBV6-2 or TRBV6-3 and TRBJ2-1, with unresolved D. V lost 7 bases and J 7 bases, leaving 8 bases between the germline ends. CDR3 size: 11 residues. From germline, CDR1 is MNHEY and CDR2 SVGEGT. CDR3 sequence reads: CASTVGNEQFF. CDR3 sequence (DNA): TGTGCCAGCACAGTTGGGAATGAGCAGTTCTTC.

This clonotype was counted at least ten times. CDR3 in amino acids: CATSRSKGDRVIPGANVLTF. CDR3 nucleotide sequence: TGTGCCACCAGCAGATCAAAAGGGGACAGGGTAATCCCTGGGGCCAACGTCCTGACTTTC. The chain is built from TRBV15 and TRBJ2-6; 9 nucleotides line up with TRBD1. V lost 2 bases, J lost 2 bases, and 13 bases stayed unmatched. Germline CDR1 reads LNHNV; CDR2 reads YYDKDF (reference sequence). The CDR3 has 20 residues. The entire variable domain, with the rest obtained from reference TRBV15 and TRBJ2-6, is as follows: DAMVIQNPRYQVTQFGKPVTLSCSQTLNHNVMYWYQQKSSQAPKLLFHYYDKDFNNEADTPDNFQSRRPNTSFCFLDIRSPGLGDTAMYLCATSRSKGDRVIPGANVLTFGAGSRLTVL.

This clonotype was counted at least ten times. The chain's CDR3 is CASRYNGYTEAFF. CDR3 DNA sequence: TGTGCCAGCAGGTATAATGGGTACACTGAAGCTTTCTTT. V gene TRBV6-2 or TRBV6-3 combines with J gene TRBJ1-1; no reliable D call. CDR3 length: 13 amino acids. The germline CDR1 and CDR2 sequences are MNHEY and SVGEGT. With 6 bases removed from V and 3 bases from J, the gap between germline ends came to 11 bases.

This clonotype showed up many times. CDR3 nucleotide sequence: TGCAGCGTTGTAGAGGGATTCTATGGCTACACCTTC. Protein: CSVVEGFYGYTF. The chain links TRBV29-1 to TRBJ1-2; D call uncertain. The germline V gene encodes CDR1 SQVTM and CDR2 ANQGSEA. The CDR3 runs to 12 residues. The V and J ends lost 4 bases and 4 bases respectively, with 10 bases between them. The complete variable domain, with remaining parts taken from reference TRBV29-1 and TRBJ1-2, reads SAVISQKPSRDICQRGTSLTIQCQVDSQVTMMFWYRQQPGQSLTLIATANQGSEATYESGFVIDKFPISRPNLTFSTLTVSNMSPEDSSIYLCSVVEGFYGYTFGSGTRLTVV.

The genes are TRBV29-1 and TRBJ1-1, with D uncertain. Between the trimmed V and J ends, which lost 5 bases and 1 base, there was a span of 8 bases. The CDR3 spans 12 residues. Germline-derived CDR1 and CDR2 are SQVTM and ANQGSEA. In DNA, the CDR3 is TGCAGCGTTCTTGGCACGAACACTGAAGCTTTCTTT. It is translated as CSVLGTNTEAFF. The variable domain in full, completed from reference TRBV29-1 and TRBJ1-1, reads SAVISQKPSRDICQRGTSLTIQCQVDSQVTMMFWYRQQPGQSLTLIATANQGSEATYESGFVIDKFPISRPNLTFSTLTVSNMSPEDSSIYLCSVLGTNTEAFFGQGTRLTVV.

This clonotype was detected only a few times. The J gene is TRBJ1-4, the V gene TRBV7-8, with TRBD1 matching 9 bases. The CDR3 sequence is 15 residues long. The junction had 6 bases not matched to a gene; V was cut back by 3 bases and J by 7 bases. CDR1 is SGHVS, CDR2 FQNEAQ, per germline. For the CDR3, the DNA is TGTGCCAGCAGCTTTAATACAGGGGGCTTTGAAAAACTGTTTTTT. Its protein is CASSFNTGGFEKLFF.

The CDR3 protein is CASSPQGQGVCPDRGYKPQHF. Here the CDR3 DNA reads TGTGCCAGCAGCCCCCAGGGACAGGGCGTTTGCCCTGATCGTGGATATAAGCCCCAGCATTTT. The chain is built from TRBV5-4 and TRBJ1-5, with 9 positions matching TRBD1. Trimming at V came to 4 bases and at J to 8 bases, leaving 28 bases not matched to a gene. Germline loops: CDR1 SGHNT, CDR2 YYREEE (reference sequence). This CDR3 has 21 amino acids.

This clonotype appeared many times. This chain links TRBV20-1 with TRBJ2-1; 12 nucleotides line up with TRBD2. The V and J ends lost 2 bases and 7 bases, in that order; junction bases with no gene match: 6. The CDR3 loop spans 15 amino acids. Per the germline V gene, CDR1 is DFQATT and CDR2 is SNEGSKA (reference sequence). The CDR3 region is CSARPSGRAENEQFF. CDR3 bases: TGCAGTGCTAGACCTAGCGGGAGGGCCGAAAATGAGCAGTTCTTC.

This rearrangement joins TRBV15 to TRBJ2-3; 7 bases are shared with TRBD2. CDR1 and CDR2 from the germline V gene are LNHNV and YYDKDF (reference sequence). The junction had 7 bases not matched to a gene; V was cut back by 4 bases and J by 6 bases. This CDR3 is built from 14 residues. The CDR3 DNA reads TGTGCCACCAGCAAACCAGGGAGGGCCGATACGCAGTATTTT. Protein sequence: CATSKPGRADTQYF.

The genes are TRBV6-6 and TRBJ2-2, with TRBD1 identical over 7 bases. Germline CDR1 is MNHNY and CDR2 is SVGAGI (reference sequence). The CDR3 totals 16 residues. V shed 4 bases, J shed 0 bases, and the junction held 5 bases outside the gene matches. The CDR3: CASSSRQGANTGELFF. The CDR3 nucleotides read TGTGCCAGCAGTTCACGACAGGGCGCGAACACCGGGGAGCTGTTTTTT.

The chain links TRBV14 to TRBJ1-2; D remains unclear. The CDR3 is 15 residues long. The ends were cut back, 0 bases at V and 9 bases at J, with 17 bases in the middle. Germline loops: CDR1 SGHDN, CDR2 FVKESK. CDR3 region: CASSQESGPSMRYTF. CDR3 in DNA: TGTGCCAGCAGCCAAGAAAGTGGACCCAGCATGCGCTACACCTTC.

To note about this clonotype: The junction differs from germline at one of its ends, possibly a read error. The V call is TRBV12-3 or TRBV12-4, the J call TRBJ2-1; D is perhaps TRBD1 (6 bases). The CDR3 is 14 residues long. CDR3 bases: TGTGCCAGCAGTCGCCCCGGACAGATCAATGTGCAGTTCTTC. Encoded protein: CASSRPGQINVQFF.